This TCR beta chain was observed in a study of early T cells in non-severe SARS-CoV-2 infection (dated by TCRdb to 2020 to 2023). General notes on the study: Because TCR sequencing was done on bulk RNA from unsorted whole blood, the alpha and beta chains could not be paired.

Library creation used 5' RACE. Sequencing relied on a NextSeq 500. The TCR library protocol attached unique molecular identifiers to individual cDNA molecules to correct for sequencing error and PCR bias. Sequencing covered both TCR alpha and beta chains, and within each sample the abundances of alpha and beta sequences were tightly co-correlated. As for the original processing: Decombinator V4 was used to annotate the V gene, J gene and CDR3 of the TCR sequences. Expanded TCRs were defined as changing significantly between any two time points under a Poisson model with p below 0.0001. TCR abundances were normalised to the total number of TCRs sequenced in each sample and reported as counts per million. TRAV1-2 paired with TRAJ12, TRAJ20 or TRAJ33 defined MAIT TCRs, while TRAV10 paired with TRAJ18 defined iNKT TCRs. VDJdb, accessed 1 November 2021, was searched for CMV, EBV and SARS-CoV-2 annotated TCRs, with TCRs annotated for multiple antigens excluded. Starting from the raw public reads, TCRdb applied fastp trimming at Q25, assembled clones with MiXCR and retained in-frame beta chains. Under each unique CDR3 protein, matching rows form one entry showing the most common genes and DNA. TCRdb, not the original authors, processed these V and J calls. This sample has about 60,000 distinct CDR3 sequences in its table, and roughly 10% of those were observed once. The ten largest clones add up to roughly 3.2% of the sample.

Spanning cysteine to phenylalanine, the CDR3 consists of 15 amino acids. Left in the record is the CDR3 DNA by itself, 45 bases read in frame from the first base. V loses 1 base of germline sequence and J loses 6 bases, and the interval between the two ends is 14 bases. Reading the germline V gene (reference sequence) gives CDR1 PRHDT and CDR2 FYEKMQ. Set within a cohort of healthcare workers in London, UK, this nested case-control study involved weekly PCR testing of nasopharyngeal swabs along with blood sampling. Between 23 and 31 March 2020, the week of the UK lockdown, healthcare workers were enrolled and then followed up weekly for as long as 16 weeks. Study-wide conclusions, independent of this receptor: VDJdb matching was skewed toward anti-spike CD8 responses, so virus-specific expansions were likely underestimated and private and CD4 specificities were missed.

With respect to this clonotype: Its antigen remains unidentified. No per-base quality is available; no much larger clone lies one base away.

The sequence is built from TRBV13 and TRBJ2-3, with the identity of the D gene unclear. The sequenced material came from whole blood. The sequence was collected from an adult who was a healthcare worker with PCR-confirmed SARS-CoV-2 infection or an uninfected control (not recorded which). DNA sequence: TGTGCCAGCAGCTTAGACCAGTCCGATTCCGATACGCAGTATTTT. Translated, this is CASSLDQSDSDTQYF.